The subject of this entry is one T cell receptor beta chain. The antigen is not known. These data belong to a study of STAT3 mutations in large granular lymphocyte leukemia. Notes on the study in general: Variable sampling intervals and differing treatment regimens complicated linking therapy response to TCR clonal burden changes. No sample exists from the first appearance of each clone. Every T-LGLL patient had at least one immunodominant TCRbeta clonotype. Persisting codominant clonotypes may have hidden a small pathogenic clone.

This table comes from immunoSEQ multiplex PCR, and its TCRdb copy is limited to in-frame clones, with some not included. This sample has some 2,500 clones, with 80% to 90% found just once. This CDR3 region has 16 residues. The germline V gene has CDR1 SGHTA and CDR2 FQGNSA. V lost 2 bases, J lost 6 bases, and 6 bases stayed unmatched. This TCR was sampled from a woman in her 70s with T-cell large granular lymphocyte leukemia. Some clones in this sample may be carry-over from other donors' samples. Specimen: peripheral blood mononuclear cells. The chain couples TRBV7-2 to TRBJ1-6; 8 bases fit TRBD1. The CDR3 sequence: CASSLSRDRTNSPLHF. Written as DNA, the CDR3 is TGTGCCAGCAGCTTAAGCCGGGACAGGACTAATTCACCCCTCCACTTT. Full variable domain (rest looked up from reference TRBV7-2 and TRBJ1-6): GAGVSQSPSNKVTEKGKDVELRCDPISGHTALYWYRQSLGQGLEFLIYFQGNSAPDKSGLPSDRFSAERTGGSVSTLTIQRTQQEDSAVYLCASSLSRDRTNSPLHFGNGTRLTVT.